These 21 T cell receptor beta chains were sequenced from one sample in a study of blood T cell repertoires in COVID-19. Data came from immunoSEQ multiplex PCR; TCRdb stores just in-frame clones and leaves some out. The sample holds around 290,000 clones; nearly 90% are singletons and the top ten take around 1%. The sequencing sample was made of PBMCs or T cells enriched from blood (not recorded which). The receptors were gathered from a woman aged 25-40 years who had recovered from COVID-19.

The CDR3 here is CASSVLGAPNEQFF. CDR3 sequence (DNA): TGTGCCAGCAGCGTATTGGGGGCACCCAATGAGCAGTTCTTC. The chain links TRBV9 to TRBJ2-1; D may be TRBD1 (6 bases). CDR3 size: 14 residues. Trimming took off 1 base at V and 6 bases at J, with 11 bases between the two ends. The germline V gene encodes CDR1 SGDLS and CDR2 YYNGEE.

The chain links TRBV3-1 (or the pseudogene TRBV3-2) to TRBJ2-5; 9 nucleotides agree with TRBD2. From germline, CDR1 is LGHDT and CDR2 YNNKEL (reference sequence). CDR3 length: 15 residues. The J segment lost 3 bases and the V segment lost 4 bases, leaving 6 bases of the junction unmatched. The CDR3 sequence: CASSLSPSGEETQYF. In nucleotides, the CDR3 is TGTGCCAGCAGCCTTTCCCCTAGCGGGGAAGAGACCCAGTACTTC.

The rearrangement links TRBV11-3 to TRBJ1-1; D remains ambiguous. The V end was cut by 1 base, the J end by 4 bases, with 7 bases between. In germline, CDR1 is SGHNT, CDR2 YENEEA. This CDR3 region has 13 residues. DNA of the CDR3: TGTGCCAGCAGCTTAGGAGAGGGCACTGAAGCTTTCTTT. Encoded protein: CASSLGEGTEAFF.

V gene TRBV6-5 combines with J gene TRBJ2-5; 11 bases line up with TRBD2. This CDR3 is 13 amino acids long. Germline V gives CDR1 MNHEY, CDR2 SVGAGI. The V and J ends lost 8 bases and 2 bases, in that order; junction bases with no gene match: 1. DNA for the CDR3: TGTGCCAGCCGACTAGCGGGACAAGAGACCCAGTACTTC. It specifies CASRLAGQETQYF.

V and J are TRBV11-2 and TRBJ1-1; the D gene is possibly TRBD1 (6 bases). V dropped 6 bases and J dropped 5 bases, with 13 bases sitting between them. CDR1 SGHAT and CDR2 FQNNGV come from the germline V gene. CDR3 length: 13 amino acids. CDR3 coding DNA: TGTGCCAGCAGAGTGGCAGGGGCAACTGAAGCTTTCTTT. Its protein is CASRVAGATEAFF.

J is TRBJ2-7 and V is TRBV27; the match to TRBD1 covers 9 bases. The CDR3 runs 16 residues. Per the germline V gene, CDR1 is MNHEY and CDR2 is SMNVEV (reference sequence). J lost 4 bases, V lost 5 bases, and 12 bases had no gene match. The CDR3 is CASSQRQGVFQYEQYF. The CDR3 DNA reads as TGTGCCAGCAGTCAAAGACAGGGGGTGTTTCAATACGAGCAGTACTTC.

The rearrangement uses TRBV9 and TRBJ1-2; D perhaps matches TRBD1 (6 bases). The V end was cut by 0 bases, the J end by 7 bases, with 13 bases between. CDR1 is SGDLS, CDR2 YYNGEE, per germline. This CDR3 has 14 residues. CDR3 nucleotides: TGTGCCAGCAGCGTAGAACAGGGAGGGTCTGGCTACACCTTC. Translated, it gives CASSVEQGGSGYTF.

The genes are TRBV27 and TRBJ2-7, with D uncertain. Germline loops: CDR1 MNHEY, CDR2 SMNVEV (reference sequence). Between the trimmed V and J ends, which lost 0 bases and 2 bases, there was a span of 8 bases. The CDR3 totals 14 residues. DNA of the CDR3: TGTGCCAGCAGTTTATCAGAGTTCACCTACGAGCAGTACTTC. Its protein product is CASSLSEFTYEQYF.

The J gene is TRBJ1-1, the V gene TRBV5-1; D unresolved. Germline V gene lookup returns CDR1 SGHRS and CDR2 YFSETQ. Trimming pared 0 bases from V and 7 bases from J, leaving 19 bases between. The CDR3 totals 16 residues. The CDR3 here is CASSLVSLALSVEAFF. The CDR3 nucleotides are TGCGCCAGCAGCTTGGTAAGCCTTGCCCTTTCCGTTGAAGCTTTCTTT.

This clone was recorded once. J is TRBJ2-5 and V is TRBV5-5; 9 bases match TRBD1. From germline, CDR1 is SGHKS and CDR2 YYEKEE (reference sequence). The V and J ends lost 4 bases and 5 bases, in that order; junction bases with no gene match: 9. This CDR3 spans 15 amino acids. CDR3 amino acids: CASSVTTGGGETQYF. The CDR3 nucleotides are TGTGCCAGCAGCGTGACCACAGGGGGCGGGGAGACCCAGTACTTC.

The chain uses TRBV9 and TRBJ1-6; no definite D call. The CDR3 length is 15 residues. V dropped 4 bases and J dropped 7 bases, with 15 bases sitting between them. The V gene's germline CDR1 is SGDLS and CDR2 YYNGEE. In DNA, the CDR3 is TGTGCCAGCAGCAGGGAGCCGGGGTTCAATTCACCCCTCCACTTT. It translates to CASSREPGFNSPLHF. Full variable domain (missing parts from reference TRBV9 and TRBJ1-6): DSGVTQTPKHLITATGQRVTLRCSPRSGDLSVYWYQQSLDQGLQFLIQYYNGEERAKGNILERFSAQQFPDLHSELNLSSLELGDSALYFCASSREPGFNSPLHFGNGTRLTVT.

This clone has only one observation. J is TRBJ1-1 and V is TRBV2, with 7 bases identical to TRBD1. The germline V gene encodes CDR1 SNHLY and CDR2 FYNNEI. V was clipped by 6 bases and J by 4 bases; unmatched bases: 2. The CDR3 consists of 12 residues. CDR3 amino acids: CASRTGATEAFF. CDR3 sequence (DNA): TGTGCCAGCAGAACAGGGGCCACTGAAGCTTTCTTT.

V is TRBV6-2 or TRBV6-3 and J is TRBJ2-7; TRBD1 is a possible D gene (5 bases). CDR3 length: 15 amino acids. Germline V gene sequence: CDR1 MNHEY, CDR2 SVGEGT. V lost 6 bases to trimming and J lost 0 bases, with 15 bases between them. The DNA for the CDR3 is TGTGCCAGCAGCCAAACCAGGGTCCCCTCCTACGAGCAGTACTTC. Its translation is CASSQTRVPSYEQYF.

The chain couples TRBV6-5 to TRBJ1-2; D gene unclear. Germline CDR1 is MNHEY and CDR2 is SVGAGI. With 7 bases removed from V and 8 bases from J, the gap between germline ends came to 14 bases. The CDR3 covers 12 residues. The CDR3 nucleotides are TGTGCCAGCAATCTTGTCGGGTCGGGCTACACCTTC. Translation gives CASNLVGSGYTF.

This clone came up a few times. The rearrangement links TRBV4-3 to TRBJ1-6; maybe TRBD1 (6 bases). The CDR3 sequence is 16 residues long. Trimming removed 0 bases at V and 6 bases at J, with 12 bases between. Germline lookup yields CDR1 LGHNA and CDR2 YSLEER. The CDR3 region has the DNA TGCGCCAGCAGCCAAGAAACAGGGACCCCTAATTCACCCCTCCACTTT. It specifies CASSQETGTPNSPLHF.

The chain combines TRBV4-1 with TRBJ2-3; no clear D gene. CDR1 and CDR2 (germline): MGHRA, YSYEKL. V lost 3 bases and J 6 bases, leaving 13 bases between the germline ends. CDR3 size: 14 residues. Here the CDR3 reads CASSQVRGADTQYF. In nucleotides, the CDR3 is TGCGCCAGCAGCCAGGTCCGAGGTGCCGATACGCAGTATTTT.

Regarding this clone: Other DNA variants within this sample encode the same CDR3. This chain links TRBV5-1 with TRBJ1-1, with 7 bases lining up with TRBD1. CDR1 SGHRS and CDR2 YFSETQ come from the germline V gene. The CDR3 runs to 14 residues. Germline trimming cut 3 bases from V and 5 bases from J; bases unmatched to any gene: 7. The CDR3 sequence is CASSSNRGGTEAFF. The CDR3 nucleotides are TGCGCCAGCAGCTCCAACAGGGGCGGAACTGAAGCTTTCTTT.

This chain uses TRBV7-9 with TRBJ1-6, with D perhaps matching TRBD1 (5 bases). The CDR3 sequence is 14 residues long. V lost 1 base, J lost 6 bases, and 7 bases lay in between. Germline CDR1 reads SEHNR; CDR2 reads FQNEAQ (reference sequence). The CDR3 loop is CASSLETVNSPLHF. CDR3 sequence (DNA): TGTGCCAGCAGCTTAGAGACAGTTAATTCACCCCTCCACTTT.

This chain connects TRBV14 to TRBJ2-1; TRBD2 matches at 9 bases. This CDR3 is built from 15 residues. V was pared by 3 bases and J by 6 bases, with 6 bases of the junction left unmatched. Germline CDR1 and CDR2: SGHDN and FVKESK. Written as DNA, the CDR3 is TGTGCCAGCAGCCAGTTTGGCGGGAGGGCCAATGAGCAGTTCTTC. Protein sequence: CASSQFGGRANEQFF.

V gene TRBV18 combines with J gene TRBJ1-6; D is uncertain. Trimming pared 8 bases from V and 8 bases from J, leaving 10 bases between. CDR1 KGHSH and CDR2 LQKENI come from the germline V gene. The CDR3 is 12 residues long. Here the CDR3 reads CASATGDSPLHF. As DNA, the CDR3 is TGTGCCAGCGCTACTGGAGATTCACCCCTCCACTTT.

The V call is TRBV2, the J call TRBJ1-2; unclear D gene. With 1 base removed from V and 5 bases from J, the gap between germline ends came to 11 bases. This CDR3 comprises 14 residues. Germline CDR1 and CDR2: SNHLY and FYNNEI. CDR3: CASSEVAATYGYTF. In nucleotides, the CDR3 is TGTGCCAGCAGTGAAGTAGCAGCCACTTATGGCTACACCTTC.